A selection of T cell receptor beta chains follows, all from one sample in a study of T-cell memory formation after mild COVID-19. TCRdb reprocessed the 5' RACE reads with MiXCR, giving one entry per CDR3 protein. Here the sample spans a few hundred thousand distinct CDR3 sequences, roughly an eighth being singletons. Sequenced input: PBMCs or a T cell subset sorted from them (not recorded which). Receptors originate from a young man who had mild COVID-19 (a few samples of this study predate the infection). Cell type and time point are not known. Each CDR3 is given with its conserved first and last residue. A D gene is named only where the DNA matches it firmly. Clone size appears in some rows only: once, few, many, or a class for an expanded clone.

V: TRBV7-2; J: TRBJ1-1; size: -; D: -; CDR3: CASSGDRAFF; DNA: TGTGCCAGCAGCGGGGACCGAGCTTTCTTT
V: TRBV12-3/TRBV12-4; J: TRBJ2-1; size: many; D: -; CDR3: CASRYGRGYNEQFF; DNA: TGTGCCAGCAGGTATGGCCGCGGGTACAATGAGCAGTTCTTC
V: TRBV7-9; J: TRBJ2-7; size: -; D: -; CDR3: CASSLGASFGYEQYF; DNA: TGTGCCAGCAGCTTAGGGGCGAGTTTTGGCTACGAGCAGTACTTC
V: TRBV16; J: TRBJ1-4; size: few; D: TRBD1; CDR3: CASSPGQNEKLFF; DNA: TGTGCCAGCAGCCCGGGACAGAATGAAAAACTGTTTTTT
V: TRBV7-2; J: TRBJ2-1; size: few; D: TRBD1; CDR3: CASSKKGGTGNEQFF; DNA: TGTGCCAGCAGCAAAAAAGGGGGCACGGGGAATGAGCAGTTCTTC
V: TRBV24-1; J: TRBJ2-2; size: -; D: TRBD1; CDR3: CATSDPGTGNTGELFF; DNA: TGTGCCACCAGTGACCCCGGGACAGGTAACACCGGGGAGCTGTTTTTT
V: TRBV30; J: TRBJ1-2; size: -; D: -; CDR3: CAWSRPLPGYTF; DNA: TGTGCCTGGAGTAGACCCCTACCTGGCTACACCTTC
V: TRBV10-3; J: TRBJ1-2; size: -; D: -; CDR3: CAISGQSLGGYTF; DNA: TGTGCCATCAGCGGACAGTCTCTCGGTGGCTACACCTTC
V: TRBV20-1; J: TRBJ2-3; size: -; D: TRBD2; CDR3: CSAGASGADTQYF; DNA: TGCAGTGCTGGGGCTAGCGGCGCAGATACGCAGTATTTT
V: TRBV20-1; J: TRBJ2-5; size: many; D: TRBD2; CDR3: CSASPSGGAQETQYF; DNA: TGCAGTGCTAGTCCTAGCGGGGGGGCCCAAGAGACCCAGTACTTC
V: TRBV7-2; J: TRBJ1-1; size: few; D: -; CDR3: CASSGSQGGFTEAFF; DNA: TGTGCCAGCAGCGGTAGTCAGGGTGGATTCACTGAAGCTTTCTTT
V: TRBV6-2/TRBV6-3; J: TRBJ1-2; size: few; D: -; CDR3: CASRTQLSTNYGYTF; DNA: TGTGCCAGCAGAACCCAACTCTCTACTAACTATGGCTACACCTTC
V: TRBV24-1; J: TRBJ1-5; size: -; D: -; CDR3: CATQAYSNQPQHF; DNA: TGTGCCACCCAGGCGTATAGCAATCAGCCCCAGCATTTT
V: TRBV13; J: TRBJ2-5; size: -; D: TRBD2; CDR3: CASSLRAGGYQETQYF; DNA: TGTGCCAGCAGCTTAAGAGCGGGGGGGTACCAAGAGACCCAGTACTTC
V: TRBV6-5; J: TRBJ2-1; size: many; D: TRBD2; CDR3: CASRRGANNEQFF; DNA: TGTGCCAGCAGGCGGGGGGCCAACAATGAGCAGTTCTTC
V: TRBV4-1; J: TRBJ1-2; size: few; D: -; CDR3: CASSHPLTGSNYGYTF; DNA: TGCGCCAGCAGCCACCCTTTGACAGGTTCCAACTATGGCTACACCTTC
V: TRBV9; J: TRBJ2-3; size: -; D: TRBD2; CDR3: CASSDGLSGGPGDTQYF; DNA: TGTGCCAGCAGCGATGGCCTTAGCGGGGGCCCAGGAGATACGCAGTATTTT
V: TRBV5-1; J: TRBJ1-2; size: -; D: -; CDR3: CASSFSGATNYGYTF; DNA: TGCGCCAGCAGCTTTTCGGGGGCCACTAACTATGGCTACACCTTC
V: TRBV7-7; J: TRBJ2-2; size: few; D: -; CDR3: CASSLAGTSGELFF; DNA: TGTGCTAGCAGCTTAGCAGGGACCTCCGGGGAGCTGTTTTTT
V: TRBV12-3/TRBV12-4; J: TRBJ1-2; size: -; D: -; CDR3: CASSYDQGNYGYTF; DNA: TGTGCCAGCAGTTACGATCAGGGCAACTATGGCTACACCTTC
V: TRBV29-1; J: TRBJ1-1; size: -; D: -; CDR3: CSVEKGPDEAFF; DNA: TGCAGCGTTGAAAAAGGGCCCGATGAAGCTTTCTTT
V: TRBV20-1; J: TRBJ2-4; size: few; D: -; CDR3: CSASGLRDGDIQYF; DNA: TGCAGTGCTTCTGGGCTCCGGGACGGCGACATTCAGTACTTC
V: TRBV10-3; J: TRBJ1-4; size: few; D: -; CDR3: CAISESIQGNEKLFF; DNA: TGTGCCATCAGTGAGTCGATACAGGGAAATGAAAAACTGTTTTTT
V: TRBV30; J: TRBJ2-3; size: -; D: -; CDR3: CAWSLGQVDTDTQYF; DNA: TGTGCCTGGAGTCTAGGTCAGGTTGACACAGATACGCAGTATTTT
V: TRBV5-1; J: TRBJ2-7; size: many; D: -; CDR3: CASSSGYEQYF; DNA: TGCGCCAGCAGCTCCGGCTACGAGCAGTACTTC
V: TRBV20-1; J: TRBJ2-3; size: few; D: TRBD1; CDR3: CSATGTGGGSGTDTQYF; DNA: TGCAGTGCTACCGGGACAGGGGGCGGGAGTGGGACAGATACGCAGTATTTT
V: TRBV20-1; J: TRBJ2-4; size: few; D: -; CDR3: CSAPGTFKNIQYF; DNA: TGCAGTGCCCCCGGGACATTCAAAAACATTCAGTACTTC
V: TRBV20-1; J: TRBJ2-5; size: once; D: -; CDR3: CSARDLEGWTETQYF; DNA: TGCAGTGCTAGAGATCTAGAGGGGTGGACAGAGACCCAGTACTTC
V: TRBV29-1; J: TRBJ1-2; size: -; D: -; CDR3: CSVEDSENYGYTF; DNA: TGCAGCGTTGAAGATTCGGAAAACTATGGCTACACCTTC
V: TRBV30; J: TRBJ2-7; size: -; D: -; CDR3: CAWSVRGYEQYF; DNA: TGTGCCTGGAGTGTTAGGGGCTACGAGCAGTACTTC
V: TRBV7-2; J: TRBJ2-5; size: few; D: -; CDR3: CASSEGPLGGETQYF; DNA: TGTGCCAGCAGCGAGGGACCCTTGGGGGGAGAGACCCAGTACTTC
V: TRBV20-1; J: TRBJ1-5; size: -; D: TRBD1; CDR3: CSAPGTGGSQPQHF; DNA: TGCAGTGCCCCCGGGACAGGGGGAAGTCAGCCCCAGCATTTT
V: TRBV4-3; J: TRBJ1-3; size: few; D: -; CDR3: CASSQGFAGNTIYF; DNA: TGCGCCAGCAGCCAAGGGTTCGCGGGAAACACCATATATTTT
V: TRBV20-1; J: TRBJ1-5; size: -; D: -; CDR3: CSARSGPGQPQHF; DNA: TGCAGTGCTAGATCCGGGCCGGGTCAGCCCCAGCATTTT
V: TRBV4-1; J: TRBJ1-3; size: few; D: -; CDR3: CASSSGGTGNTIYF; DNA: TGCGCCAGCAGCTCCGGGGGGACTGGAAACACCATATATTTT
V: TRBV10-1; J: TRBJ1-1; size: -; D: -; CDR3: CASSEAGEGNTEAFF; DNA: TGCGCCAGCAGTGAGGCCGGGGAAGGGAACACTGAAGCTTTCTTT
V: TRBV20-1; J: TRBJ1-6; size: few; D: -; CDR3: CSAPRAWALHF; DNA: TGCAGTGCTCCCCGGGCATGGGCTCTCCACTTT
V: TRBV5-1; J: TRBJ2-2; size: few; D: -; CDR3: CASSTGTTGSGELFF; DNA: TGCGCCAGCAGCACAGGGACTACTGGCTCCGGGGAGCTGTTTTTT
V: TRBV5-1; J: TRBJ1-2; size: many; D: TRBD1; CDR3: CASSGQGDGYTF; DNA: TGCGCCAGCAGCGGACAGGGGGACGGCTACACCTTC
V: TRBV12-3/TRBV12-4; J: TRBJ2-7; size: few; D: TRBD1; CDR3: CASRGTGRLNEQYF; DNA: TGTGCCAGCAGGGGGACAGGGAGACTGAACGAGCAGTACTTC
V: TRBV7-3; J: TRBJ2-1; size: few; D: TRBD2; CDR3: CASSPTSRTYNEQFF; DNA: TGTGCCAGCAGCCCGACTAGCCGGACATACAATGAGCAGTTCTTC
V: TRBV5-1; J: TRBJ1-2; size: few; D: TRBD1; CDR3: CASSLVETGANYGYTF; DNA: TGCGCCAGCAGCTTGGTCGAGACAGGGGCAAACTATGGCTACACCTTC
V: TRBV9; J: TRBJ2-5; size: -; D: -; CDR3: CASSVTGKETQYF; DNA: TGTGCCAGCAGCGTCACAGGAAAAGAGACCCAGTACTTC
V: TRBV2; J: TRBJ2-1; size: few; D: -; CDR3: CASSPRGARFF; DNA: TGTGCCAGCAGTCCTCGGGGCGCCCGGTTCTTC
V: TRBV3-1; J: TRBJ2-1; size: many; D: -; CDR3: CASTSGLQSHEQFF; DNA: TGTGCCAGCACCTCAGGACTGCAGAGTCATGAGCAGTTCTTC
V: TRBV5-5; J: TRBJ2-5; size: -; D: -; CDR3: CASSYLGGRGQETQYF; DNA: TGTGCCAGCAGCTATCTAGGAGGACGGGGGCAAGAGACCCAGTACTTC
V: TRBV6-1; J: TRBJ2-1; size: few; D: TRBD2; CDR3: CASRPLAGVGNEQFF; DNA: TGTGCCAGCAGACCACTAGCGGGGGTGGGTAATGAGCAGTTCTTC
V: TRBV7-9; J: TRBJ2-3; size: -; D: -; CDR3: CASSLPGLRTDTQYF; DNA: TGTGCCAGCAGCTTGCCGGGACTTCGCACAGATACGCAGTATTTT
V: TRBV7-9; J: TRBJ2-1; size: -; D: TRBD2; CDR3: CASTRFGGGPGGSYNEQFF; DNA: TGTGCCAGCACCCGGTTCGGGGGAGGACCGGGGGGTTCCTACAATGAGCAGTTCTTC
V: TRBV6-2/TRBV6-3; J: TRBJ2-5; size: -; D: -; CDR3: CASSYSLGETQYF; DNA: TGTGCCAGCAGTTACTCGTTGGGCGAGACCCAGTACTTC
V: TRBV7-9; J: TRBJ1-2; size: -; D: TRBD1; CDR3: CASSRGTASYGYTF; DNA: TGTGCCAGCAGTCGCGGGACAGCTAGCTATGGCTACACCTTC
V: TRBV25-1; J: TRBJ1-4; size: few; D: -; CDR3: CASPKRSEKLFF; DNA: TGTGCCAGCCCTAAGCGTAGTGAAAAACTGTTTTTT
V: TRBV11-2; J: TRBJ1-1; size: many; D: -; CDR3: CASSLDQGRDLTEAFF; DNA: TGTGCCAGCAGCTTAGACCAAGGACGGGATCTCACTGAAGCTTTCTTT
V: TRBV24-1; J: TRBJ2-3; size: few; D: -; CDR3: CATSDPGTATQYF; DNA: TGTGCCACCAGTGATCCCGGGACGGCGACGCAGTATTTT